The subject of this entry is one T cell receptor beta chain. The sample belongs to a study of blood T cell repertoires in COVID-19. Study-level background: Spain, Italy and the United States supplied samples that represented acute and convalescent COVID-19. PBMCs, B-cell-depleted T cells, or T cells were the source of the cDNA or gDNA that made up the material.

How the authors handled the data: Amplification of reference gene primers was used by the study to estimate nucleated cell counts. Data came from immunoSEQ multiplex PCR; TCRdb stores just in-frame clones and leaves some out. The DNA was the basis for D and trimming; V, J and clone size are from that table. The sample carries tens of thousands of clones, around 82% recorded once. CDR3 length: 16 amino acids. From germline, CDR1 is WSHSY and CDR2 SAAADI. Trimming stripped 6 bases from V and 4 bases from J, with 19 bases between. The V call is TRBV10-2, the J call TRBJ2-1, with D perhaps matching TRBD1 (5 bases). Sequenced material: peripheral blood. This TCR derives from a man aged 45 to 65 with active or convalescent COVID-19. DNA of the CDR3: TGCGCCAGCAGGGAGACAGCCTTAAGATTATACAATGAGCAGTTCTTC. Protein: CASRETALRLYNEQFF.